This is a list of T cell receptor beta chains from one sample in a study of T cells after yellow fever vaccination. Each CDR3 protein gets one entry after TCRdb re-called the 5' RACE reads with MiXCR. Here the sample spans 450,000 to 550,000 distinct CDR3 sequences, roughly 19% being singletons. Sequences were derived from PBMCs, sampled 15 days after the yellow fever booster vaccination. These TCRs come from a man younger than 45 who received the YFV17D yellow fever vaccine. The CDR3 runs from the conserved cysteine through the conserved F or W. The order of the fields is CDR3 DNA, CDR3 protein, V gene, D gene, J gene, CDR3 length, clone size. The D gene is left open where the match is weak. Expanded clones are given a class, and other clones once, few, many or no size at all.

CDR3nt: TGTGCCAGTATCCGGGGGCCTGGAAACACCATATATTTT
CDR3aa: CASIRGPGNTIYF
v_gene: TRBV19
d_gene: .
j_gene: TRBJ1-3
len: 13
abundance: .

CDR3nt: TGTGCCAGCAGTTCCGGGACTAGAGGCGAGCAGTACTTC
CDR3aa: CASSSGTRGEQYF
v_gene: TRBV12-3/TRBV12-4
d_gene: TRBD2
j_gene: TRBJ2-7
len: 13
abundance: .

CDR3nt: TGTGCCAGCACCCCGGGAGGTGCGTCTGGGGGGACCCAGTACTTC
CDR3aa: CASTPGGASGGTQYF
v_gene: TRBV6-1
d_gene: TRBD2
j_gene: TRBJ2-5
len: 15
abundance: .

CDR3nt: TGTGCCAGCAGCTTTGAAGTTTACTACGAGCAGTACTTC
CDR3aa: CASSFEVYYEQYF
v_gene: TRBV12-1
d_gene: .
j_gene: TRBJ2-7
len: 13
abundance: few

CDR3nt: TGCAGTGCTACTAGGACAGCGAACACCGGGGAGCTGTTTTTT
CDR3aa: CSATRTANTGELFF
v_gene: TRBV20-1
d_gene: .
j_gene: TRBJ2-2
len: 14
abundance: few

CDR3nt: TGTGCCAGCAGTGAAGCGTTGTCAACAGCTCGAGCTTTCTTT
CDR3aa: CASSEALSTARAFF
v_gene: TRBV6-1
d_gene: .
j_gene: TRBJ1-1
len: 14
abundance: many

CDR3nt: TGTGCCAGCAGCCCAAGGACTAGTCGGGCAGATACGCAGTATTTT
CDR3aa: CASSPRTSRADTQYF
v_gene: TRBV7-2
d_gene: TRBD2
j_gene: TRBJ2-3
len: 15
abundance: few

CDR3nt: TGTGCCAGCAGCCAGGGAGTCATAGCAAACATTCAGTACTTC
CDR3aa: CASSQGVIANIQYF
v_gene: TRBV16
d_gene: .
j_gene: TRBJ2-4
len: 14
abundance: .

CDR3nt: TGTGCCAGCAGCCAGGACAGGGGGCACGTAGCGGGAACCTACGAGCAGTACTTC
CDR3aa: CASSQDRGHVAGTYEQYF
v_gene: TRBV6-1
d_gene: TRBD1
j_gene: TRBJ2-7
len: 18
abundance: few

CDR3nt: TGTGCCATCAGTGAGTCGGGAAAGGGGGTCGAGACCCAGTACTTC
CDR3aa: CAISESGKGVETQYF
v_gene: TRBV10-3
d_gene: .
j_gene: TRBJ2-5
len: 15
abundance: many

CDR3nt: TGTGCCAGCAGCTTAGTGGGACGGGGGAGCTCCTACGAGCAGTACTTC
CDR3aa: CASSLVGRGSSYEQYF
v_gene: TRBV7-2
d_gene: .
j_gene: TRBJ2-7
len: 16
abundance: few

CDR3nt: TGTGCCAGCAGCCCTGGACTAGCGGAGACCCAGTACTTC
CDR3aa: CASSPGLAETQYF
v_gene: TRBV5-1
d_gene: TRBD2
j_gene: TRBJ2-5
len: 13
abundance: many

CDR3nt: TGTGCCAGCACCCTGGGCCCCGAGACCCAGTACTTC
CDR3aa: CASTLGPETQYF
v_gene: TRBV2
d_gene: .
j_gene: TRBJ2-5
len: 12
abundance: few

CDR3nt: TGTGCCAGCAGGCCCGAAGCATACCAAGAGACCCAGTACTTC
CDR3aa: CASRPEAYQETQYF
v_gene: TRBV12-3/TRBV12-4
d_gene: .
j_gene: TRBJ2-5
len: 14
abundance: few

CDR3nt: TGTGCCAGCACCATCTCGGGAGGGCCCTCCGAGCAGTACTTC
CDR3aa: CASTISGGPSEQYF
v_gene: TRBV12-3/TRBV12-4
d_gene: TRBD2
j_gene: TRBJ2-7
len: 14
abundance: few

CDR3nt: TGTGCCAGCAGTGCTTCAGGGCCCCTGCAGTACTTC
CDR3aa: CASSASGPLQYF
v_gene: TRBV25-1
d_gene: .
j_gene: TRBJ2-7
len: 12
abundance: few

CDR3nt: TGTGCCAGCAGTTACTCACGACAGGGTTTCTACAATGAGCAGTTCTTC
CDR3aa: CASSYSRQGFYNEQFF
v_gene: TRBV6-2/TRBV6-3
d_gene: TRBD1
j_gene: TRBJ2-1
len: 16
abundance: once

CDR3nt: TGTGCCAGCAGCTTTTCGCAGGGTTGGGAGCAGTACTTC
CDR3aa: CASSFSQGWEQYF
v_gene: TRBV7-2
d_gene: .
j_gene: TRBJ2-7
len: 13
abundance: few

CDR3nt: TGTGCCAGCAGGTTATACGTCGGCCTCCCTGAAAAACTGTTTTTT
CDR3aa: CASRLYVGLPEKLFF
v_gene: TRBV7-9
d_gene: .
j_gene: TRBJ1-4
len: 15
abundance: few

CDR3nt: TGTGCCAGCAATGGACAGGGGTCCGACACCGGGGAGCTGTTTTTT
CDR3aa: CASNGQGSDTGELFF
v_gene: TRBV6-1
d_gene: TRBD1
j_gene: TRBJ2-2
len: 15
abundance: few

CDR3nt: TGCAGTGCTACAACGGGACTAGCGGGTTTTCTAAATGAGCAGTTCTTC
CDR3aa: CSATTGLAGFLNEQFF
v_gene: TRBV20-1
d_gene: TRBD2
j_gene: TRBJ2-1
len: 16
abundance: few

CDR3nt: TGCAGTGCTAGGGGGAGCGGGAGGGCCTTGTCAGATACGCAGTATTTT
CDR3aa: CSARGSGRALSDTQYF
v_gene: TRBV20-1
d_gene: TRBD2
j_gene: TRBJ2-3
len: 16
abundance: .

CDR3nt: TGCAGTGCTAGAGATGTCCGAACCACTAGCACAGATACGCAGTATTTT
CDR3aa: CSARDVRTTSTDTQYF
v_gene: TRBV20-1
d_gene: .
j_gene: TRBJ2-3
len: 16
abundance: .

CDR3nt: TGTGCCAGCAGCGACCGGGGACAGGCGTACAATGAGCAGTTCTTC
CDR3aa: CASSDRGQAYNEQFF
v_gene: TRBV7-2
d_gene: TRBD1
j_gene: TRBJ2-1
len: 15
abundance: few

CDR3nt: TGCGCCAGCAGCCGGGACGGGCAGAACACCGGGGAGCTGTTTTTT
CDR3aa: CASSRDGQNTGELFF
v_gene: TRBV5-1
d_gene: .
j_gene: TRBJ2-2
len: 15
abundance: few

CDR3nt: TGCGCCAGCAGCCAAGATACGGGACAGGGGGCAGCAGATACGCAGTATTTT
CDR3aa: CASSQDTGQGAADTQYF
v_gene: TRBV4-3
d_gene: TRBD1
j_gene: TRBJ2-3
len: 17
abundance: .

CDR3nt: TGTGCCAGCTCATTGAACGGGGGAATAAGTGAAAAACTGTTTTTT
CDR3aa: CASSLNGGISEKLFF
v_gene: TRBV12-3/TRBV12-4
d_gene: .
j_gene: TRBJ1-4
len: 15
abundance: few

CDR3nt: TGTGCCAGCGCAACCACAGGGGGTACGCAGTATTTT
CDR3aa: CASATTGGTQYF
v_gene: TRBV28
d_gene: TRBD1
j_gene: TRBJ2-3
len: 12
abundance: .

CDR3nt: TGTGCCAGCAGTTTATCGGGGACTAGCGGCTTTAAGACAGATACGCAGTATTTT
CDR3aa: CASSLSGTSGFKTDTQYF
v_gene: TRBV28
d_gene: TRBD2
j_gene: TRBJ2-3
len: 18
abundance: .

CDR3nt: TGCAGCGTTGAAATACGGGGGCTAGGGTACGAGCAGTACTTC
CDR3aa: CSVEIRGLGYEQYF
v_gene: TRBV29-1
d_gene: .
j_gene: TRBJ2-7
len: 14
abundance: .

CDR3nt: TGTGCCAGCAGTGAAGGGCCCGGGCTTCAGACCCAGTACTTC
CDR3aa: CASSEGPGLQTQYF
v_gene: TRBV2
d_gene: .
j_gene: TRBJ2-5
len: 14
abundance: few

CDR3nt: TGCGCCAGCAGATTGGGGGGGGGCTCTGAAGCTTTCTTT
CDR3aa: CASRLGGGSEAFF
v_gene: TRBV10-2
d_gene: .
j_gene: TRBJ1-1
len: 13
abundance: .

CDR3nt: TGTGCCTCGCGTTCGGGACAGTTGAACACCGGGGAGCTGTTTTTT
CDR3aa: CASRSGQLNTGELFF
v_gene: TRBV4-2
d_gene: TRBD1
j_gene: TRBJ2-2
len: 15
abundance: .

CDR3nt: TGCGCCAGCATCGATCCGGGCCTGGGCACTGAAGCTTTCTTT
CDR3aa: CASIDPGLGTEAFF
v_gene: TRBV5-1
d_gene: .
j_gene: TRBJ1-1
len: 14
abundance: few

CDR3nt: TGTGCCAGCCGAGGGCAGCGGGAGATAGTCGGTTTCGATGAGCAGTTCTTC
CDR3aa: CASRGQREIVGFDEQFF
v_gene: TRBV6-1
d_gene: TRBD2
j_gene: TRBJ2-1
len: 17
abundance: few

CDR3nt: TGCGCCAGCAGCCTGGGTACAGACAATGAGCAGTTCTTC
CDR3aa: CASSLGTDNEQFF
v_gene: TRBV5-1
d_gene: .
j_gene: TRBJ2-1
len: 13
abundance: .

CDR3nt: TGTGCCAGTACCGGTCGGACGGGAGGATTCTACAATGAGCAGTTCTTC
CDR3aa: CASTGRTGGFYNEQFF
v_gene: TRBV19
d_gene: TRBD2
j_gene: TRBJ2-1
len: 16
abundance: many

CDR3nt: TGTGCCAGCAGCCCAAATCTCCTTACGACTCGGGGGTCTGGAAACACCATATATTTT
CDR3aa: CASSPNLLTTRGSGNTIYF
v_gene: TRBV11-2
d_gene: .
j_gene: TRBJ1-3
len: 19
abundance: few

CDR3nt: TGCAGTGCTAGATCTCAGTACTCCTACGAGCAGTACTTC
CDR3aa: CSARSQYSYEQYF
v_gene: TRBV20-1
d_gene: .
j_gene: TRBJ2-7
len: 13
abundance: few

CDR3nt: TGCGCCAGCAGCCAAGAACAAGCGCTTTACAATGAGCAGTTCTTC
CDR3aa: CASSQEQALYNEQFF
v_gene: TRBV4-3
d_gene: .
j_gene: TRBJ2-1
len: 15
abundance: .

CDR3nt: TGTGCCACCAGTGCTTCTAGCGGGAGCGAGAACACCGGGGAGCTGTTTTTT
CDR3aa: CATSASSGSENTGELFF
v_gene: TRBV24-1
d_gene: TRBD2
j_gene: TRBJ2-2
len: 17
abundance: few

CDR3nt: TGCAGTGCTAGAGATGACATGGGTTCACCCCTCCACTTT
CDR3aa: CSARDDMGSPLHF
v_gene: TRBV20-1
d_gene: .
j_gene: TRBJ1-6
len: 13
abundance: few

CDR3nt: TGTGCCAGCAGTCCGGGACTAGAGGACACCGGGGAGCTGTTTTTT
CDR3aa: CASSPGLEDTGELFF
v_gene: TRBV12-3/TRBV12-4
d_gene: TRBD2
j_gene: TRBJ2-2
len: 15
abundance: .

CDR3nt: TGTGCCAGCTCAGAGGAAGGCCGGTCGCGCACCGGGGAGCTGTTTTTT
CDR3aa: CASSEEGRSRTGELFF
v_gene: TRBV18
d_gene: .
j_gene: TRBJ2-2
len: 16
abundance: .

CDR3nt: TGCAGTGCTAGAGCCTCCCTGGAGACCAGCAGAAACATTCAGTACTTC
CDR3aa: CSARASLETSRNIQYF
v_gene: TRBV20-1
d_gene: .
j_gene: TRBJ2-4
len: 16
abundance: many

CDR3nt: TGCGCCAGCAGCCAAGATCGCGGTAGCTCCTATAATTCACCCCTCCACTTT
CDR3aa: CASSQDRGSSYNSPLHF
v_gene: TRBV4-3
d_gene: .
j_gene: TRBJ1-6
len: 17
abundance: many

CDR3nt: TGTGCCAGCAGCAGACGAAGCGGACCCCAAGAGACCCAGTACTTC
CDR3aa: CASSRRSGPQETQYF
v_gene: TRBV7-2
d_gene: .
j_gene: TRBJ2-5
len: 15
abundance: few

CDR3nt: TGTGCCAGCTCACCACCCGGGACTAGCGGTTACAATGAGCAGTTCTTC
CDR3aa: CASSPPGTSGYNEQFF
v_gene: TRBV18
d_gene: TRBD2
j_gene: TRBJ2-1
len: 16
abundance: few

CDR3nt: TGCGCCAGCAGTGAGCGGCGGGACCCCTACGAGCAGTACTTC
CDR3aa: CASSERRDPYEQYF
v_gene: TRBV10-2
d_gene: .
j_gene: TRBJ2-7
len: 14
abundance: .

CDR3nt: TGCAGTGCTAGCACAGGGGGTAGGGAAAAACTGTTTTTT
CDR3aa: CSASTGGREKLFF
v_gene: TRBV20-1
d_gene: TRBD1
j_gene: TRBJ1-4
len: 13
abundance: .

CDR3nt: TGTGCCACCAGCGGGGTAGCGACCATAGAGACCCAGTACTTC
CDR3aa: CATSGVATIETQYF
v_gene: TRBV15
d_gene: .
j_gene: TRBJ2-5
len: 14
abundance: once

CDR3nt: TGTGCCAGCAGCCAAGCCGTCCGGGGTCTTTACGGCTACACCTTC
CDR3aa: CASSQAVRGLYGYTF
v_gene: TRBV3-1
d_gene: .
j_gene: TRBJ1-2
len: 15
abundance: few

CDR3nt: TGCGCCAGCAGCCACGGACAGTCCTACGAGCAGTACTTC
CDR3aa: CASSHGQSYEQYF
v_gene: TRBV5-1
d_gene: .
j_gene: TRBJ2-7
len: 13
abundance: many

CDR3nt: TGTGCCAGCAGCCCTCTTAGCGGGGCTGAAAACATTCAGTACTTC
CDR3aa: CASSPLSGAENIQYF
v_gene: TRBV9
d_gene: TRBD2
j_gene: TRBJ2-4
len: 15
abundance: .

CDR3nt: TGCGCCAGCACTCTAAACAATGAGCAGTTCTTC
CDR3aa: CASTLNNEQFF
v_gene: TRBV5-1
d_gene: .
j_gene: TRBJ2-1
len: 11
abundance: many